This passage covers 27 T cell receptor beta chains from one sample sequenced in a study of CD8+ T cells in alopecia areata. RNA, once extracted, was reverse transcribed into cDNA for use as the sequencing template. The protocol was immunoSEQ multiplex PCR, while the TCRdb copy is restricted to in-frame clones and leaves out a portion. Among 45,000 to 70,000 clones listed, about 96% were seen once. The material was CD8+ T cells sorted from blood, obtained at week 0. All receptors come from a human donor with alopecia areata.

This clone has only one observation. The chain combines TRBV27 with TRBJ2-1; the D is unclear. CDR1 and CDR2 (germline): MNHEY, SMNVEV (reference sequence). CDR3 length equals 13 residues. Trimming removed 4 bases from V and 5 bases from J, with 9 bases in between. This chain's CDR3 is CASSWRRDNEQFF. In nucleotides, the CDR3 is TGTGCCAGCAGTTGGCGACGGGACAATGAGCAGTTCTTC.

CDR3 nucleotides: TGCGCCAGCAGCTACGGGACAGGTGGCTACGAGCAGTACTTC. This codes for CASSYGTGGYEQYF. The chain recombines TRBV5-1 with TRBJ2-7; 8 bases map to TRBD1. Germline V gene data show CDR1 as SGHRS and CDR2 as YFSETQ. Trimming cost V 3 bases and J 3 bases; bases outside gene matches: 5. The CDR3 has 14 amino acids.

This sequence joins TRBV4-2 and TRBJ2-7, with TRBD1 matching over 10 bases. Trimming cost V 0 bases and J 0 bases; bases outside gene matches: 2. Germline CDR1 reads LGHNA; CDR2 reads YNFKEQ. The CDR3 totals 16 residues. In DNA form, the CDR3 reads TGTGCCAGCAGCCAAGAGGGACAGGGGCACTCCTACGAGCAGTACTTC. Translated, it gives CASSQEGQGHSYEQYF.

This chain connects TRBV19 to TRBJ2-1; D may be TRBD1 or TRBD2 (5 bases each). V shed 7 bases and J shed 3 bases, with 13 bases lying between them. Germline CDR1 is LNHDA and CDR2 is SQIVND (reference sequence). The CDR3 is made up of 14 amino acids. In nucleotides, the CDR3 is TGTGCCAGTACTGGGGGTGAGTACTACAATGAGCAGTTCTTC. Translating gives CASTGGEYYNEQFF.

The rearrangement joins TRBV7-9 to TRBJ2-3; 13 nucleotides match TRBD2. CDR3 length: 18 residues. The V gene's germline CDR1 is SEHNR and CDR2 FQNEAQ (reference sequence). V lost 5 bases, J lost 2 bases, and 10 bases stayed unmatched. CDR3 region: CASSPWATSGGSTDTQYF. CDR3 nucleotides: TGTGCCAGCAGCCCCTGGGCGACTAGCGGGGGGTCCACAGATACGCAGTATTTT. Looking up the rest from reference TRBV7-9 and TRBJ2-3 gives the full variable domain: DTGVSQNPRHKITKRGQNVTFRCDPISEHNRLYWYRQTLGQGPEFLTYFQNEAQLEKSRLLSDRFSAERPKGSFSTLEIQRTEQGDSAMYLCASSPWATSGGSTDTQYFGPGTRLTVL.

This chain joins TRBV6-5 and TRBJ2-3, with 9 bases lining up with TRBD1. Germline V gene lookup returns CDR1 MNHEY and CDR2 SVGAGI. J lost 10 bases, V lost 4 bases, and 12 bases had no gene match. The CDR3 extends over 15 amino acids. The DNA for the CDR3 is TGTGCCAGCAGTTGGGACAGGGAAGGGGGAAACGCGCAGTATTTT. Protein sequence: CASSWDREGGNAQYF.

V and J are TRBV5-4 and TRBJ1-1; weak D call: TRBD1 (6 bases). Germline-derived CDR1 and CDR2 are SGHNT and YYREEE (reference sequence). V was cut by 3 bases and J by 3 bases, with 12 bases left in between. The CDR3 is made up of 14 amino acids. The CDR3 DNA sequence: TGTGCCAGCAGCTCTGACAGGTCGGACACTGAAGCTTTCTTT. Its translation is CASSSDRSDTEAFF.

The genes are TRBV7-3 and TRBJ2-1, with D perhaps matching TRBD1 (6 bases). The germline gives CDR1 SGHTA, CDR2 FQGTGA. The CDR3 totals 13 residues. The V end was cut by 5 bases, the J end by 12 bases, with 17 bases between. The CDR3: CASSTGPGKGQFF. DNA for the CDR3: TGTGCCAGCAGCACAGGGCCGGGGAAGGGGCAGTTCTTC.

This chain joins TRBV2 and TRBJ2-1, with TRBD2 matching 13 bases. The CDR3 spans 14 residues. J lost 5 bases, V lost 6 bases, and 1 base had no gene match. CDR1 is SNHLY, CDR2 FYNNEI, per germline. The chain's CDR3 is CASSGLAGDNEQFF. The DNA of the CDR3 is TGTGCCAGCAGCGGACTAGCGGGGGACAATGAGCAGTTCTTC. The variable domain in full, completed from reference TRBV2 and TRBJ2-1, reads EPEVTQTPSHQVTQMGQEVILRCVPISNHLYFYWYRQILGQKVEFLVSFYNNEISEKSEIFDDQFSVERPDGSNFTLKIRSTKLEDSAMYFCASSGLAGDNEQFFGPGTRLTVL.

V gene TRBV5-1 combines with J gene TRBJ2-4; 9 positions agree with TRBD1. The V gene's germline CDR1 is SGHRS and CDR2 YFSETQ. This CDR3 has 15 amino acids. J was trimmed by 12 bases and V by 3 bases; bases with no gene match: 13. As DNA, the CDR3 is TGCGCCAGCAGCTCCCCGGGACAGGGCTATGACGGTCAGTACTTC. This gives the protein CASSSPGQGYDGQYF. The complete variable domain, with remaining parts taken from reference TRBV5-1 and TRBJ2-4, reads KAGVTQTPRYLIKTRGQQVTLSCSPISGHRSVSWYQQTPGQGLQFLFEYFSETQRNKGNFPGRFSGRQFSNSRSEMNVSTLELGDSALYLCASSSPGQGYDGQYFGAGTRLSVL.

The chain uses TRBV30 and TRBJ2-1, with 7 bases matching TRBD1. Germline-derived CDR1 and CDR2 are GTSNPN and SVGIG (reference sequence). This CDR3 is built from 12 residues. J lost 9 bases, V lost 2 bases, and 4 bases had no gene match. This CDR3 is CAWSMTGSEQFF. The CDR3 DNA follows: TGTGCCTGGAGTATGACAGGGTCTGAGCAGTTCTTC.

The CDR3 coding sequence is TGCGCCAGCAGCTTGGTCTCAGGGCTTATGCACGAGCAGTACTTC. Translated: CASSLVSGLMHEQYF. The chain employs TRBV5-1 and TRBJ2-7; TRBD1 is a possible D gene (5 bases). Germline CDR1 reads SGHRS; CDR2 reads YFSETQ. V shed 0 bases and J shed 5 bases, with 15 bases lying between them. The CDR3 loop spans 15 amino acids.

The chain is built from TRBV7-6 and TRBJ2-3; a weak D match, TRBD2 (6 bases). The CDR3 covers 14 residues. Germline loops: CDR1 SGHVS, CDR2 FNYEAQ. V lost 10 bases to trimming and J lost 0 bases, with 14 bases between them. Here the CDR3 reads CATRDWISTDTQYF. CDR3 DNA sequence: TGTGCCACACGGGACTGGATAAGCACAGATACGCAGTATTTT.

The CDR3 DNA reads as TGTGCCAGCAGCTTAGTTGACAGGAGGGGCACTGAAGCTTTCTTT. Translating gives CASSLVDRRGTEAFF. V usage is TRBV7-8 and J usage is TRBJ1-1; D is perhaps TRBD1 (6 bases). Germline assignment: CDR1 SGHVS and CDR2 FQNEAQ. With 1 base removed from V and 4 bases from J, the gap between germline ends came to 13 bases. The CDR3 runs to 15 residues. Full variable domain (outside the CDR3, taken from reference TRBV7-8 and TRBJ1-1): GAGVSQSPRYKVAKRGQDVALRCDPISGHVSLFWYQQALGQGPEFLTYFQNEAQLDKSGLPSDRFFAERPEGSVSTLKIQRTQQEDSAVYLCASSLVDRRGTEAFFGQGTRLTVV.

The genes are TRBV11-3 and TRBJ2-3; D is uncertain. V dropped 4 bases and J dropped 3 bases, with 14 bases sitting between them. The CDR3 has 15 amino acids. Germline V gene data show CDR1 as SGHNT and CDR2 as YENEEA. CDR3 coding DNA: TGTGCCAGCAGCTCAAGTTTGTCGGTGACAGATACGCAGTATTTT. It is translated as CASSSSLSVTDTQYF.

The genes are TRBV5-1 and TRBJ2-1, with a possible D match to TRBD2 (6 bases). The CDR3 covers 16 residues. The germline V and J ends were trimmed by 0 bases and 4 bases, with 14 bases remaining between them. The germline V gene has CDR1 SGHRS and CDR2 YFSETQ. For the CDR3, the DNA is TGCGCCAGCAGCTTGGCCCGCGGGGAGAATTACAATGAGCAGTTCTTC. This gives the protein CASSLARGENYNEQFF. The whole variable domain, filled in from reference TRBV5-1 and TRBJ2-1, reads KAGVTQTPRYLIKTRGQQVTLSCSPISGHRSVSWYQQTPGQGLQFLFEYFSETQRNKGNFPGRFSGRQFSNSRSEMNVSTLELGDSALYLCASSLARGENYNEQFFGPGTRLTVL.

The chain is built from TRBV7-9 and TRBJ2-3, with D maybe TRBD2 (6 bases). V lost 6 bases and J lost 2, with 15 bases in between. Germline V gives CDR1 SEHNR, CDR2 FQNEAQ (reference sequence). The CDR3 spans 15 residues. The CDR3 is CASRNRDSFTDTQYF. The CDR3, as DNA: TGTGCCAGCAGGAACCGGGACTCTTTCACAGATACGCAGTATTTT.

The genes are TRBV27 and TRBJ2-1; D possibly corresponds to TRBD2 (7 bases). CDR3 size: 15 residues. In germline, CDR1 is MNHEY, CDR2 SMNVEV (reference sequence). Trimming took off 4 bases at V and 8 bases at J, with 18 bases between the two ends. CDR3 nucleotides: TGTGCCAGCAGTTCCATCGGGGGGCCGTACTATGAGCAGTTCTTC. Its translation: CASSSIGGPYYEQFF.

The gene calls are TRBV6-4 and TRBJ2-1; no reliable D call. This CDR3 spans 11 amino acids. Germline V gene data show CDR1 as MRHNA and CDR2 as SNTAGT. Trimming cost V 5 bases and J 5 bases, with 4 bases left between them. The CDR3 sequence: CASSSNNEQFF. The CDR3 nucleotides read TGTGCCAGCAGTTCCAACAATGAGCAGTTCTTC.

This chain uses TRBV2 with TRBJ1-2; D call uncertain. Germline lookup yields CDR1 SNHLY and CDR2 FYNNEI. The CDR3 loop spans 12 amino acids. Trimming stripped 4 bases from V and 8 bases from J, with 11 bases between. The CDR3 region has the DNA TGTGCCAGCAGTGTAAGCGAAGTAGGCTACACCTTC. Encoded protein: CASSVSEVGYTF.

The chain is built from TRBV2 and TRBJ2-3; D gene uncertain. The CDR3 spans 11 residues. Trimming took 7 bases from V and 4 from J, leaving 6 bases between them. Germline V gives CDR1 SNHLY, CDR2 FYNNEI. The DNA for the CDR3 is TGTGCCAGCACAGGTCCAGATACGCAGTATTTT. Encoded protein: CASTGPDTQYF.

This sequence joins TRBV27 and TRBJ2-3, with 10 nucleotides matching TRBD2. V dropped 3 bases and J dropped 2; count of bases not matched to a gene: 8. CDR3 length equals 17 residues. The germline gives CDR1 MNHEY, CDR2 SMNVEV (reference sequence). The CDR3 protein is CASSFILAGASTDTQYF. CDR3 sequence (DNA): TGTGCCAGCAGTTTTATTCTAGCGGGGGCGTCCACAGATACGCAGTATTTT.

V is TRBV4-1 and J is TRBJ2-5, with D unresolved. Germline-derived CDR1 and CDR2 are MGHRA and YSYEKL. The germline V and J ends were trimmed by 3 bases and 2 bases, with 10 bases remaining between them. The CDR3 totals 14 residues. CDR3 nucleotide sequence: TGCGCCAGCAGCCAGCTTAACGCGCAAGAGACCCAGTACTTC. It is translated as CASSQLNAQETQYF.

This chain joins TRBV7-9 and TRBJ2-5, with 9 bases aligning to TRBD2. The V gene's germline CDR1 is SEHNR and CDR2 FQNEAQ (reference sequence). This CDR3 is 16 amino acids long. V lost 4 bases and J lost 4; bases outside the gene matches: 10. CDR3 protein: CASSSPGLALIETQYF. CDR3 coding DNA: TGTGCCAGCAGCTCCCCGGGACTAGCTCTCATAGAGACCCAGTACTTC.

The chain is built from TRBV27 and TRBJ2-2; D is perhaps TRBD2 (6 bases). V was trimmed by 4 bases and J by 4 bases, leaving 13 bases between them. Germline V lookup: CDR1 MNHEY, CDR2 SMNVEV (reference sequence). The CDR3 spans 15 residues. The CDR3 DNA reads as TGTGCCAGCAGTTCCCCCGGGGGTTCCACCGGGGAGCTGTTTTTT. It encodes CASSSPGGSTGELFF.

CDR3 DNA: TGTGCCAGCAGCTTATCAGGGACTGGGCTCATGAACACTGAAGCTTTCTTT. It specifies CASSLSGTGLMNTEAFF. V gene TRBV7-3 combines with J gene TRBJ1-1, with a possible D match to TRBD1 (5 bases). The V gene lost 2 bases and the J gene lost 0 bases, with 16 bases spanning the gap. Germline V gene sequence: CDR1 SGHTA, CDR2 FQGTGA. This CDR3 is built from 17 residues.

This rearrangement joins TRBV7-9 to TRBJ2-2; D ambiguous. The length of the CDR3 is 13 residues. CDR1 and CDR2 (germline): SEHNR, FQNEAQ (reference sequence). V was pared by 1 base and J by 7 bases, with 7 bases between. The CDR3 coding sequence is TGTGCCAGCAGCTTAGAAGGTCACGGGGAGCTGTTTTTT. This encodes CASSLEGHGELFF.